The present T cell receptor beta chain was sequenced within a study of blood T cell repertoires in COVID-19. About the study: Samples representing acute and convalescent COVID-19 were sourced from the United States, Italy and Spain. Sample material is recorded as cDNA or gDNA derived from T cells, B-cell-depleted T cells, or PBMCs.

The CDR3 has 14 amino acids. The germline V gene encodes CDR1 LGHNA and CDR2 YNFKEQ. The germline V and J ends were trimmed by 2 bases and 1 base, with 8 bases remaining between them. In the authors' workflow: Reference gene primer amplification in the assay estimated nucleated cell counts. Sequencing was performed with immunoSEQ multiplex PCR; in TCRdb, only in-frame clones are kept and a portion is missing. V, J and clone size reflect that table, while D and trimming were determined from the DNA. The data show fewer than 110,000 clones, 89% seen once. The receptor was derived from a woman over 75 in a cohort sampled during active COVID-19. The J gene is TRBJ1-2, the V gene TRBV4-2; D is undetermined. The material sequenced was peripheral blood. The CDR3 sequence: CASSQSSLNYGYTF. The CDR3 DNA is TGTGCCAGCAGCCAATCCTCCCTTAACTATGGCTACACCTTC.